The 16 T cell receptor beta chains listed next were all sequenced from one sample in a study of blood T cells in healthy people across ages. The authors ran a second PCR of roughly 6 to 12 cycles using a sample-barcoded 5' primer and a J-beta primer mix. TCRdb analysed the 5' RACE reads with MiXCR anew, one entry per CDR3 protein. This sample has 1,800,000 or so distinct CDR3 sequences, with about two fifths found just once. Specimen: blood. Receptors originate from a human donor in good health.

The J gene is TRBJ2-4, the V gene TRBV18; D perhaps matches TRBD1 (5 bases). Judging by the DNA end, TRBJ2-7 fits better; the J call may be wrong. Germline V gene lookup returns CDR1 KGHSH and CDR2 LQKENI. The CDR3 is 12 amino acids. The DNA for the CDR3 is TGTGCCAGCTCACCAGGGGCCGACGAGCAGTACTTC. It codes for CASSPGADEQYF.

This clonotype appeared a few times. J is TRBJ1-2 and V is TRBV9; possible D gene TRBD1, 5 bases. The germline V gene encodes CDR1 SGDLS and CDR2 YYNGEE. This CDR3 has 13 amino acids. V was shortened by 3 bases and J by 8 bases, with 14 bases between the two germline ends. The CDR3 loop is CASSDHRMKGYTF. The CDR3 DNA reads TGTGCCAGCAGCGATCACAGGATGAAGGGCTACACCTTC.

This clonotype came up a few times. DNA of the CDR3: TGTGCCAGCAGCTTAGGAGGGGGAGGGGGCTCTAGAAAACTGTTTTTT. Protein sequence: CASSLGGGGGSRKLFF. J is TRBJ1-4 and V is TRBV7-2, with 7 bases that match TRBD1. V lost 1 base to trimming and J lost 10 bases; unmatched junction nucleotides: 12. The CDR3 is made up of 16 amino acids. Germline CDR1 reads SGHTA; CDR2 reads FQGNSA.

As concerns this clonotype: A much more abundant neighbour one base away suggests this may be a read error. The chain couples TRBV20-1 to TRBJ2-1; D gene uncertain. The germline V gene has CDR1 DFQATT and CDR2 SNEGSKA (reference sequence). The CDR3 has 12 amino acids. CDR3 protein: CGARRVYNEQFF. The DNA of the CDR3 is TGCGGTGCTAGGCGAGTCTACAATGAGCAGTTCTTC.

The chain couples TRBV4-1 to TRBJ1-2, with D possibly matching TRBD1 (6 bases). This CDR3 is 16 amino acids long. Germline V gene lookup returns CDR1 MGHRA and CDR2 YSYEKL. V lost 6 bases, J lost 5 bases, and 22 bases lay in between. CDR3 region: CASRPSQGLGLYGYTF. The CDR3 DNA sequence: TGCGCCAGCAGACCCTCTCAGGGGCTGGGACTTTATGGCTACACCTTC.

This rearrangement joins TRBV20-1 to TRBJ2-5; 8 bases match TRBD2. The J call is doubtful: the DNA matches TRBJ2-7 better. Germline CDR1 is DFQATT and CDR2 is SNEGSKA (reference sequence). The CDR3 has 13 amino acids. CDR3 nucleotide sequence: TGCAGTGCTAGTAGCGGGGCCCGGGACGAGCAGTACTTC. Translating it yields CSASSGARDEQYF.

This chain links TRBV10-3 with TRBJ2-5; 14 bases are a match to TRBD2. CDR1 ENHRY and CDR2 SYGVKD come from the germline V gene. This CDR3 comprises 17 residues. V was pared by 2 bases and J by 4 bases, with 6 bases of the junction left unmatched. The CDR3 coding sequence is TGTGCCATCAGTGAGGGGACTAGCGGGGGAACCGGAGAGACCCAGTACTTC. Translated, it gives CAISEGTSGGTGETQYF.

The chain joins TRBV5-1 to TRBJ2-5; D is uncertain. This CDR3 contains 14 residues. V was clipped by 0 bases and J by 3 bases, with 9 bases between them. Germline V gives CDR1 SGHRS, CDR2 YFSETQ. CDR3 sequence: CASSLVTSEETQYF. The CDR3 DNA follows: TGCGCCAGCAGCTTGGTGACTTCCGAAGAGACCCAGTACTTC.

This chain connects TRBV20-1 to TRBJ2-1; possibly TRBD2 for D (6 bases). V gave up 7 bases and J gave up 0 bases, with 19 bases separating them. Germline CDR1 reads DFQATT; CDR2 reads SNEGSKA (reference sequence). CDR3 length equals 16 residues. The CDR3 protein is CSGENRGSYSYNEQFF. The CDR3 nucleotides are TGCAGTGGGGAGAACCGGGGGTCTTACTCCTACAATGAGCAGTTCTTC.

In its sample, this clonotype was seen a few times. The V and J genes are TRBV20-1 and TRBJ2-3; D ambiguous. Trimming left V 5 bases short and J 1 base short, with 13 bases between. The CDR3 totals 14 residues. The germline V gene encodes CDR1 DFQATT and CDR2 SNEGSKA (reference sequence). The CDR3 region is CSAPNPTGTDTQYF. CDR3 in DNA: TGCAGTGCTCCTAACCCGACTGGCACAGATACGCAGTATTTT.

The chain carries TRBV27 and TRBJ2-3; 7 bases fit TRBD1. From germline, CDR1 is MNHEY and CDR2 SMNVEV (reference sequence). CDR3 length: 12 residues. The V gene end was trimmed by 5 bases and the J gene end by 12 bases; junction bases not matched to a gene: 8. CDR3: CASSHGQATQYF. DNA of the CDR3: TGTGCCAGCAGTCACGGACAGGCCACTCAGTATTTT.

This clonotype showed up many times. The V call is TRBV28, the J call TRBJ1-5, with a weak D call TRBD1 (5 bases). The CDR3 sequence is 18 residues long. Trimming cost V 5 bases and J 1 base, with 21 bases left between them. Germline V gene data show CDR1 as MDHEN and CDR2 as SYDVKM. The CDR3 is CASSRPPTELGSNQPQHF. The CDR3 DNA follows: TGTGCCAGCAGTAGACCCCCGACAGAGCTTGGGAGCAATCAGCCCCAGCATTTT.

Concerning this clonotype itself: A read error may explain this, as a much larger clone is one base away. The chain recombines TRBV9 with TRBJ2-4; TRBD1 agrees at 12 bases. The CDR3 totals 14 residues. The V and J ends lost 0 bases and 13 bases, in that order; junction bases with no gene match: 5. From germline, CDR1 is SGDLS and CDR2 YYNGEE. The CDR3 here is CASSVVGTGGKQYF. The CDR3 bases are TGTGCCAGCAGCGTAGTGGGGACAGGGGGCAAGCAGTACTTC.

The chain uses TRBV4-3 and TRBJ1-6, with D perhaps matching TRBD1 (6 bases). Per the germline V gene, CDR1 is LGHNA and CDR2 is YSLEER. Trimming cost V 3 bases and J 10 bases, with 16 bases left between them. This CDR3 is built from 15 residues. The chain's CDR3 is CASSQAYRVGSPLHF. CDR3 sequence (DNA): TGCGCCAGCAGCCAGGCTTACAGGGTAGGGTCACCCCTCCACTTT.

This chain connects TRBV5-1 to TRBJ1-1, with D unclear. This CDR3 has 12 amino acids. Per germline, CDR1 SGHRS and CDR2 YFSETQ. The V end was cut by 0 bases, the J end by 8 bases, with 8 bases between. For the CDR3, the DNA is TGCGCCAGCAGCTTGGATTTGCTGGAAGCTTTCTTT. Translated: CASSLDLLEAFF.

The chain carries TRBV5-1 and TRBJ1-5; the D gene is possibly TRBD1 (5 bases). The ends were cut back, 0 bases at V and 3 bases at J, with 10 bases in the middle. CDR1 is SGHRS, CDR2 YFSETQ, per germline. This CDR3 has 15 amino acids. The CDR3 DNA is TGCGCCAGCAGCTTGGAGGGGCAGATCAATCAGCCCCAGCATTTT. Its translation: CASSLEGQINQPQHF.